This entry lists 12 T cell receptor beta chains sequenced from one sample in a study of blood T cell repertoires in COVID-19. The table came from immunoSEQ multiplex PCR; TCRdb's copy has only in-frame clones and leaves some out. The table shows some 390,000 clones, with 80% to 90% occurring only once. Sequencing was performed on PBMCs or T cells enriched from blood (not recorded which). Receptor source: a man aged 25 to 45 who had recovered from COVID-19.

This chain connects TRBV20-1 to TRBJ2-1, with a tentative D call TRBD2 (5 bases). Germline values: CDR1 DFQATT, CDR2 SNEGSKA (reference sequence). The CDR3 is 11 amino acids. V lost 4 bases, J lost 12 bases, and 13 bases lay in between. The CDR3 sequence is CSAKADRLQFF. The CDR3 coding sequence is TGCAGTGCTAAAGCGGACCGCTTGCAGTTCTTC.

The rearrangement joins TRBV6-5 to TRBJ2-7; 8 nucleotides match TRBD2. This CDR3 has 15 residues. CDR1 MNHEY and CDR2 SVGAGI come from the germline V gene. V shed 6 bases, J shed 9 bases, and the junction held 16 bases outside the gene matches. For the CDR3, the DNA is TGTGCCAGCAGGGGTTCGCTAGCGGGTTTACCCGGGCAGTACTTC. Translated, it gives CASRGSLAGLPGQYF.

The chain combines TRBV5-1 with TRBJ2-1, with 9 bases matching TRBD2. The CDR3 is 18 residues long. The germline V gene encodes CDR1 SGHRS and CDR2 YFSETQ. V lost 4 bases to trimming and J lost 4 bases; unmatched junction nucleotides: 15. CDR3 protein: CASSLFVASGISYNEQFF. CDR3 sequence (DNA): TGCGCCAGCAGCCTTTTCGTGGCTAGCGGGATAAGTTACAATGAGCAGTTCTTC.

The J gene is TRBJ2-1, the V gene TRBV10-2; D unresolved. Deletions cut 5 bases from V and 3 bases from J, with 14 bases between. Per the germline V gene, CDR1 is WSHSY and CDR2 is SAAADI. The CDR3 has 15 residues. In DNA form, the CDR3 reads TGCGCCAGCAGTAAAGAGCGCCAATACTACAATGAGCAGTTCTTC. This codes for CASSKERQYYNEQFF.

The rearrangement uses TRBV11-2 and TRBJ1-1, with TRBD1 as a possible D gene (6 bases). Trimming cost V 1 base and J 6 bases, with 15 bases left between them. The CDR3 has 15 residues. The V gene's germline CDR1 is SGHAT and CDR2 FQNNGV. DNA for the CDR3: TGTGCCAGCAGCTTAGTGCAGGGGTCCACCGCTGAAGCTTTCTTT. Amino acid sequence: CASSLVQGSTAEAFF.

The chain uses TRBV19 and TRBJ1-2; possibly TRBD1 for D (6 bases). Germline values: CDR1 LNHDA, CDR2 SQIVND (reference sequence). Trimming stripped 1 base from V and 3 bases from J, with 12 bases between. This CDR3 spans 15 amino acids. The CDR3 coding sequence is TGTGCCAGTAGTATAGGGGGACACCAAGACTATGGCTACACCTTC. Protein product: CASSIGGHQDYGYTF.

The chain joins TRBV5-8 to TRBJ1-3; D remains ambiguous. CDR3 length: 13 residues. Germline lookup yields CDR1 SGHTS and CDR2 YDEGEE. Trimming removed 4 bases from V and 2 bases from J, with 7 bases in between. CDR3 sequence reads: CASSDTPGNTIYF. The CDR3 DNA reads as TGTGCCAGCAGCGACACCCCTGGAAACACCATATATTTT.

V gene TRBV5-8 combines with J gene TRBJ1-5; D uncertain. In germline, CDR1 is SGHTS, CDR2 YDEGEE. The CDR3 runs to 13 residues. Deletions cut 2 bases from V and 9 bases from J, with 12 bases between. CDR3 protein: CASSFRPEGPQHF. The CDR3 DNA reads TGTGCCAGCAGCTTTCGACCTGAGGGGCCCCAGCATTTT.

The sample holds one count of this clone. This chain uses TRBV28 with TRBJ1-6, with D hard to call. V lost 6 bases, J lost 10 bases, and 22 bases lay in between. The CDR3 is 16 amino acids. The V gene's germline CDR1 is MDHEN and CDR2 SYDVKM. CDR3 sequence (DNA): TGTGCCAGCAGGCAAAGGACCAACTCGAGGGAATCACCCCTCCACTTT. Amino acid sequence: CASRQRTNSRESPLHF.

V usage is TRBV28 and J usage is TRBJ2-1; TRBD2 matches 11 bases. CDR3 length equals 15 residues. Germline CDR1 is MDHEN and CDR2 is SYDVKM. V lost 7 bases, J lost 5 bases, and 7 bases stayed unmatched. CDR3 amino acids: CASNHGTSGNNEQFF. CDR3 in DNA: TGTGCCAGCAACCACGGGACTAGCGGCAACAATGAGCAGTTCTTC.

V and J are TRBV19 and TRBJ1-5; 11 positions match TRBD1. Per the germline V gene, CDR1 is LNHDA and CDR2 is SQIVND (reference sequence). V was pared by 6 bases and J by 3 bases, with 4 bases of the junction left unmatched. There are 15 residues in the CDR3. The CDR3 nucleotides read TGTGCCAGTAGCCCGGACAGGGGGCACAATCAGCCCCAGCATTTT. Protein sequence: CASSPDRGHNQPQHF.

The chain recombines TRBV19 with TRBJ2-1; D call uncertain. CDR3 size: 12 residues. V was cut by 3 bases and J by 7 bases, with 7 bases left in between. Germline V gene lookup returns CDR1 LNHDA and CDR2 SQIVND (reference sequence). The CDR3 bases are TGTGCCAGTAGTATGGGCCTTAATGAGCAGTTCTTC. Translating it yields CASSMGLNEQFF.